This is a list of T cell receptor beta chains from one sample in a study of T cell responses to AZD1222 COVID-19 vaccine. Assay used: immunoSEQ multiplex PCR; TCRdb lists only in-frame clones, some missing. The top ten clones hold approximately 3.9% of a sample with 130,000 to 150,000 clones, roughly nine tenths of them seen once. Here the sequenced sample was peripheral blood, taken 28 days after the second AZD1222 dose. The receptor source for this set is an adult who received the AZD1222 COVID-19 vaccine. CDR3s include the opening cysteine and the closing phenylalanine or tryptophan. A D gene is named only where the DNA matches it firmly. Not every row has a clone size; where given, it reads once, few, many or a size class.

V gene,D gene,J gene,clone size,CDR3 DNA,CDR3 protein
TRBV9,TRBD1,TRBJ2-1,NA,TGTGCCAGCAGCGAAGGGACAGGGGAGTACAATGAGCAGTTCTTC,CASSEGTGEYNEQFF
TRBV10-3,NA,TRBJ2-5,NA,TGTGCCATCAGTGAGTCGCTACGGGAGACCCAGTACTTC,CAISESLRETQYF
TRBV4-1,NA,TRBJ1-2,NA,TGCGCCAGCAGCCCCCGGACGGAGGGTAACTATGGCTACACCTTC,CASSPRTEGNYGYTF
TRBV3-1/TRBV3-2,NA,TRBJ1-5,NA,TGTGCCAGCAGCCAGGGCTTACGGGGACAATTGCCGCTGAGCAATCAGCCCCAGCATTTT,CASSQGLRGQLPLSNQPQHF
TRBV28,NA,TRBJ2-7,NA,TGTGCCAGCAGTTTACAGACTTACGAGCAGTACTTC,CASSLQTYEQYF
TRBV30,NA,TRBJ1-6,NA,TGTGCCTGGAAACAGGGAGGGGTCCTCCACTTT,CAWKQGGVLHF
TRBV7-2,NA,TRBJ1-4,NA,TGTGCCAGCAGCCCAGGGCAGGGTGGGGAAAAACTGTTTTTT,CASSPGQGGEKLFF
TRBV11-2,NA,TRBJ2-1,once,TGTGCCAGCAGCTTCGGGGGAATCTCCTACAATGAGCAGTTCTTC,CASSFGGISYNEQFF
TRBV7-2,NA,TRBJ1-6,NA,TGTGCCAGCAGCTCCGACAGCTCCTATAATTCACCCCTCCACTTT,CASSSDSSYNSPLHF
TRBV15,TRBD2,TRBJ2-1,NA,TGTGCCACCAGCAGAGATCTGACTAGCGGGAGGCGCAATGAGCAGTTCTTC,CATSRDLTSGRRNEQFF
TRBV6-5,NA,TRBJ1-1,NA,TGTGCCAGCAGCCCCGACAGGTTTGGCACTGAAGCTTTCTTT,CASSPDRFGTEAFF
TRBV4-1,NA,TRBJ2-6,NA,TGCGCCAGCAGCCTAGGGGGGCGCGGCCGCTCTGGGGCCAACGTCCTGACTTTC,CASSLGGRGRSGANVLTF
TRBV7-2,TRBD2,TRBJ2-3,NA,TGTGCCAGCAGCACGGGAGGACTAGCGGGAGATACGCAGTATTTT,CASSTGGLAGDTQYF
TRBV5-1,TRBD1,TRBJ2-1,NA,TGCGCCAGCAGCATCCTTCCGGGACAGGCCTTCAATGAGCAGTTCTTC,CASSILPGQAFNEQFF
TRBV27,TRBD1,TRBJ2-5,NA,TGTGCCAGCAGTACCCGGACAGGCTATGAACAAGAGACCCAGTACTTC,CASSTRTGYEQETQYF
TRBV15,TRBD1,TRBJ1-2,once,TGTGCCACCAGCAGTGGGACAGGGGCGGGGTATGGCTACACCTTC,CATSSGTGAGYGYTF
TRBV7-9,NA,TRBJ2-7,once,TGTGCCAGCACCGCCGAGGGTGGGGGATACGAGCAGTACTTC,CASTAEGGGYEQYF
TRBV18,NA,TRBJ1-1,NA,TGTGCCAGCTCACCACCAAGTCAGACTGAAGCTTTCTTT,CASSPPSQTEAFF
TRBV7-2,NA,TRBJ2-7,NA,TGTGCCAGCAGCTTAGAGAGCCAGGCAACCTACGAGCAGTACTTC,CASSLESQATYEQYF
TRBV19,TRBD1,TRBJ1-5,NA,TGTGCCAGTAGTATTGACAGGGCCGGTCATCAGCCCCAGCATTTT,CASSIDRAGHQPQHF
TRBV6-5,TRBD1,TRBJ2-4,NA,TGTGCCAGCACCCAGACAGGGGGGTTAGGAAACATTCAGTACTTC,CASTQTGGLGNIQYF
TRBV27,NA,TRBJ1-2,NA,TGTGCCAGCAGTTTTGGGGATAGCGGCTATGGCTACACCTTC,CASSFGDSGYGYTF
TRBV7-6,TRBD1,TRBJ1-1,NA,TGTGCCAGCAGCTTAGAGGGGGCGTTGAACACTGAAGCTTTCTTT,CASSLEGALNTEAFF
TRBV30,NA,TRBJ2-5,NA,TGTGCCTGGGGAGTACTTTCAGAGACCCAGTACTTC,CAWGVLSETQYF
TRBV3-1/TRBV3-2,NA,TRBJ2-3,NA,TGTGCCAGCAGCCAAGGTTCCGGTACGCAGTATTTT,CASSQGSGTQYF
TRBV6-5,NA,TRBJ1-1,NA,TGTGCCAGCATCCCGGGGCGGGCAGGCACTGAAGCTTTCTTT,CASIPGRAGTEAFF
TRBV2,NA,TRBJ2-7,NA,TGTGCCAGCAGTCCGCCTGCTTCCTACGAGCAGTACTTC,CASSPPASYEQYF
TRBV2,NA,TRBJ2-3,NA,TGTGCCAGCGCCGGGCCGGCGGCAGATACGCAGTATTTT,CASAGPAADTQYF
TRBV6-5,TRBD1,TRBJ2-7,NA,TGTGCCAGCAGTTATTCTCCCGGGACAGGACCCTACGAGCAGTACTTC,CASSYSPGTGPYEQYF
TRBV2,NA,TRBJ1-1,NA,TGTGCCAGCAGAACACCGAGAGGGAACACTGAAGCTTTCTTT,CASRTPRGNTEAFF
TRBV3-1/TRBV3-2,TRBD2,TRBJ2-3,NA,TGTGCCAGCAGCCAAGTGGTAGCGGGGGGTGTCACAGATACGCAGTATTTT,CASSQVVAGGVTDTQYF
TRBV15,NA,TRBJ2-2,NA,TGTGCCACCAGCAGAGATGTCGGGACGGACACCGGGGAGCTGTTTTTT,CATSRDVGTDTGELFF
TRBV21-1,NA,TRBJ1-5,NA,TGTGCCAGCAGCAATCCCGACAGCATCAATCAGCCCCAGCATTTT,CASSNPDSINQPQHF
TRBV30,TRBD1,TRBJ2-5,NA,TGTGCCTGGAGTCTAACGACAGGGAGCCAAGAGACCCAGTACTTC,CAWSLTTGSQETQYF
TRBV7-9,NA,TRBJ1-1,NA,TGTGCCAGCAGCCTAGGCGACAGATCGAACACTGAAGCTTTCTTT,CASSLGDRSNTEAFF
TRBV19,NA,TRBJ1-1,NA,TGTGCCAGTGGTACAGGGTTCTCTGAAGCTTTCTTT,CASGTGFSEAFF
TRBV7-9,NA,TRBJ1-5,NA,TGTGCCAGCAGCTTAAGTGAAGGCCTTAATGGCAATCAGCCCCAGCATTTT,CASSLSEGLNGNQPQHF
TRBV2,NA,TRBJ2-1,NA,TGTGCCAGCACCCCTGAGCCTTCCAACAATGAGCAGTTCTTC,CASTPEPSNNEQFF
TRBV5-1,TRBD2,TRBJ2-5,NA,TGCGCCAGCAGCTATACTAGCGGGGGGTACCAAGAGACCCAGTACTTC,CASSYTSGGYQETQYF
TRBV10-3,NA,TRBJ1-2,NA,TGTGCCATCAGGGTCGCCGGGGACTATGGCTACACCTTC,CAIRVAGDYGYTF
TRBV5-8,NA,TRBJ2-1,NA,TGTGCCAGCAGCCCCGTTACTGAGCTAATATACAATGAGCAGTTCTTC,CASSPVTELIYNEQFF
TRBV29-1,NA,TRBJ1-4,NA,TGCAGCGCCAGTGGACAGCCAGATAATGAAAAACTGTTTTTT,CSASGQPDNEKLFF
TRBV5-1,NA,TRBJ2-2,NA,TGCGCCAGCAGCTTGGAAGCTACAAACACCGGGGAGCTGTTTTTT,CASSLEATNTGELFF
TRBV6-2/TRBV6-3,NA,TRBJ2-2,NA,TGTGCCAGCAGCTTCGGACGCTGGGCCCGGAACACCGGGGAGCTGTTTTTT,CASSFGRWARNTGELFF
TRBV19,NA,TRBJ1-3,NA,TGTGCCAGTAGTATTCTTACCGCTTCTGGAAACACCATATATTTT,CASSILTASGNTIYF
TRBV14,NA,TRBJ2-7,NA,TGTGCCAGCAGCCAAGCCCCAGGATCCTACGAGCAGTACTTC,CASSQAPGSYEQYF
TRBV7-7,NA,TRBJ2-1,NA,TGTGCTAGCAGCTTATCAGGGCCCTACAATGAGCAGTTCTTC,CASSLSGPYNEQFF
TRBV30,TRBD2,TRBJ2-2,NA,TGTGCCTGGAGTGTACTAGCGTTAGGGGAGCTGTTTTTT,CAWSVLALGELFF
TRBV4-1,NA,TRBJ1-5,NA,TGCGCCAGCAGCCAAGACGGGGTTTGGGACTCCAGCAATCAGCCCCAGCATTTT,CASSQDGVWDSSNQPQHF
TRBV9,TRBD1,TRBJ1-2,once,TGTGCCAGCAGCCGGGACAGCTATTTAAGCGGCTACACCTTC,CASSRDSYLSGYTF
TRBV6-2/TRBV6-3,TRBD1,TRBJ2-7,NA,TGTGCCAGCACCCCCTCCGGGACAGGGAACGAGCAGTACTTC,CASTPSGTGNEQYF
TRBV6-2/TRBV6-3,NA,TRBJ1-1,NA,TGTGCCAGCAGTTTCCTAAGGGCCATGAACACTGAAGCTTTCTTT,CASSFLRAMNTEAFF
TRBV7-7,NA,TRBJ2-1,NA,TGTGCTAGCAGCTTAGTCGGGACTTCCTACAATGAGCAGTTCTTC,CASSLVGTSYNEQFF
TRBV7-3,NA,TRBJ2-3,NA,TGTGCCAGCAGCACAACAACGACCGCTAGGGGTACGCAGTATTTT,CASSTTTTARGTQYF
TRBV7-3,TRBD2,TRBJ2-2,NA,TGTGCCAGCAGCTTAAGGGGCGGGAGAAGTACCGGGGAGCTGTTTTTT,CASSLRGGRSTGELFF
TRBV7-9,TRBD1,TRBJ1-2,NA,TGTGCCAGCAGCCCTACTAACAGGGGCCGCGACCCATATGGCTACACCTTC,CASSPTNRGRDPYGYTF
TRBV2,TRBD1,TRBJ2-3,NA,TGTGCCAGCAGTGAATCCCCGGGACAGGGGGCGGGCACAGATACGCAGTATTTT,CASSESPGQGAGTDTQYF
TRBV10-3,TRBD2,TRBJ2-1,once,TGTGCCATCAGTGAGTCTCCGGGCGGGAGCGGGGGTGAGCAGTTCTTC,CAISESPGGSGGEQFF
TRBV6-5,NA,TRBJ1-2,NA,TGTGCCAGCAGTAGCTCCGGGCCGGGGGGCTACACCTTC,CASSSSGPGGYTF